The subject of this entry is one T cell receptor (beta chain). Its specificity is unknown. The data were taken from a study of graft-versus-host responses after intestinal transplantation. Study summary: For approximately three years after anti-thymocyte globulin induction, all recipients took tacrolimus and steroids. Whole-study findings and limits: High graft-versus-host to host-versus-graft clonal ratios were found in allografts of patients who had graft-donor T cell macrochimerism.

Sequencing was performed with immunoSEQ multiplex PCR; in TCRdb, only in-frame clones are kept and a portion is missing. The sample lists 50,000 to 75,000 clones, roughly 93% occurring once. V was pared by 5 bases and J by 6 bases, with 11 bases of the junction left unmatched. The V gene's germline CDR1 is SGHTA and CDR2 FQGTGA. This CDR3 has 16 residues. The source material was unstimulated CD4+ T cells sorted from spleen or lymph node cells, sampled before transplant. J is TRBJ2-2 and V is TRBV7-3; 8 nucleotides line up with TRBD1. This TCR came from a human donor who was the organ donor for an intestinal transplant. The CDR3 spells CASSPHDRGGSGELFF. CDR3 nucleotides: TGTGCCAGCAGCCCACACGACAGGGGTGGGTCCGGGGAGCTGTTTTTT.